The clone carrying this T cell receptor (beta chain) was counted a few times. The V end lost 8 bases, the J end lost 11 bases, and 21 bases lay between the germline ends. CDR3 length: 13 amino acids. These data originate in a study of T cells after yellow fever vaccination. 5'RACE template switching added a universal primer site and UMIs to TCR cDNA. One entry per CDR3 protein, called by TCRdb with MiXCR from the 5' RACE reads. The repertoire has over 250,000 distinct CDR3 sequences, around 4.9% of them found once; the top ten carry roughly 3%. The source is a young man who received the YFV17D yellow fever vaccine. The chain joins TRBV12-3 or TRBV12-4 to TRBJ1-1, with D tentatively TRBD1 (5 bases). This sample comprised CD4+ T cells sorted from PBMCs, obtained on the day of the yellow fever booster vaccination. The CDR3 DNA reads TGTGCCAGCCGGAGAGGTGGGGGTCAATGGGCTTTCTTT. Translating gives CASRRGGGQWAFF.